Listed below are T cell receptor beta chains from one sample, sequenced in a study of blood T cells in healthy people across ages. Using its own MiXCR run on the 5' RACE reads, TCRdb lists one record per CDR3 protein. The sample has roughly 1.9 million distinct CDR3 sequences; roughly 43% are singletons. The sample taken for sequencing was blood. All receptors come from a human donor in good health. The CDR3 runs from the conserved cysteine through the conserved F or W. Fields, in order: V gene, J gene, clone size, D gene, CDR3 DNA, CDR3 protein. The D gene is left open where the match is weak. For some rows the clone size is stated as once, few or many, or as a class when expanded; others skip it.

>TRBV5-1|TRBJ2-5|once|NA
TGCGCCAGCGGGGTAAGGGTAGAAGAGACCCAGTACTTC
CASGVRVEETQYF
>TRBV29-1|TRBJ2-2|NA|NA
TGCAGCGTCCCGGACGGCGGGGAGCTGTTTTTT
CSVPDGGELFF
>TRBV4-2|TRBJ2-5|few|NA
TGTGCCAGCCGCCAAGTGGGGCTAGAGGAGACCCAGTACTTC
CASRQVGLEETQYF
>TRBV5-1|TRBJ2-1|NA|NA
TGCGCCAGCAGCTTGGGGCAGGGGAGTGGGGATGAGCAGTTCTTC
CASSLGQGSGDEQFF
>TRBV4-1|TRBJ1-1|many|TRBD1
TGCGCCAGCAGCTACGGACAGGGAGAGAACACTGAAGCTTTCTTT
CASSYGQGENTEAFF
>TRBV9|TRBJ2-7|NA|NA
TGTGCCAGCAGCGTAGTAGGTAGCAGGGACTACGAGCAGTACTTC
CASSVVGSRDYEQYF
>TRBV4-1|TRBJ1-1|few|NA
TGCGCCAGCAGCCATTCGATCGGGGAAACTGAAGCTTTCTTT
CASSHSIGETEAFF
>TRBV6-4|TRBJ2-3|NA|TRBD1
TGTGCCAGCAGTCGACAGGGTCTACCAAGCACAGATACGCAGTATTTT
CASSRQGLPSTDTQYF
>TRBV11-2|TRBJ1-1|NA|NA
TGTGCCAGCAGGGCTTCCAGGATGAACACTGAAGCTTTCTTT
CASRASRMNTEAFF
>TRBV15|TRBJ1-5|few|NA
TGTGCCACCAGCAGAGAGGGAGGGTCCGGTAATCAGCCCCAGCATTTT
CATSREGGSGNQPQHF
>TRBV29-1|TRBJ1-1|NA|TRBD1
TGCAGCGCTGGGACAGAGGGCACTGAAGCTTTCTTT
CSAGTEGTEAFF
>TRBV5-1|TRBJ2-5|few|NA
NA
CDSSFYICSARHQGGETQYF
>TRBV12-3/TRBV12-4|TRBJ1-5|NA|NA
TGTGCCAGCAGTTTAGGGGACGCTTTCGCTCAGCCCCAGCATTTT
CASSLGDAFAQPQHF
>TRBV3-1|TRBJ2-5|once|TRBD2
TGTGCCAGCAGCCAAGATAGATTCGCGGGGGAGCATAAAGAGACCCAGTACTTC
CASSQDRFAGEHKETQYF
>TRBV9|TRBJ2-1|NA|NA
TGTGCCAGCAGCGCACGACTAGTCTCCTACAATGAGCAGTTCTTC
CASSARLVSYNEQFF
>TRBV7-2|TRBJ2-7|NA|NA
TGTGCCAGCAGCACCCAGGGCGGGGTCGAGCAGTACTTC
CASSTQGGVEQYF
>TRBV20-1|TRBJ1-2|few|NA
TGCAGTGCTACCCCGTCGGAACAGCGATACTATGGCTACACCTTC
CSATPSEQRYYGYTF
>TRBV10-3|TRBJ1-1|many|NA
TGTGCCATCAGTTTTTCAGAGGTCTACACTGAAGCTTTCTTT
CAISFSEVYTEAFF
>TRBV29-1|TRBJ2-1|NA|NA
TGCAGCGTTGAGGCGGAGCTGCAAGTGGAGCAGTTCTTC
CSVEAELQVEQFF
>TRBV3-1|TRBJ2-4|NA|TRBD2
TGTGCCAGCAGCCAAGCCCCCGGGGGGGCAGGTATTCAGTACTTC
CASSQAPGGAGIQYF
>TRBV20-1|TRBJ2-7|NA|TRBD2
TGCAGTGCAAACCCTCTTGCGGGGGACTCCTACGAGCAGTACTTC
CSANPLAGDSYEQYF
>TRBV6-2/TRBV6-3|TRBJ1-5|NA|NA
TGTGCCAGCAGTTCCCGTATGGAGCCCCAGCATTTT
CASSSRMEPQHF
>TRBV28|TRBJ2-1|NA|NA
TGTGCCAGCACCCTATGGGGGTCAGGGAATAGCAATGAGCAGTTCTTC
CASTLWGSGNSNEQFF
>TRBV4-3|TRBJ1-4|NA|NA
TGCGCCAGCAGCCAAGATAGGTACCAACCGTTTGAAAAACTGTTTTTT
CASSQDRYQPFEKLFF
>TRBV11-1|TRBJ2-1|NA|TRBD2
TGTGCCAGCAGCCCAGAAGGTCGGGGAGGGGAGCAGTTCTTC
CASSPEGRGGEQFF
>TRBV12-3/TRBV12-4|TRBJ2-3|few|NA
TGTGCCAGCAGTCCCCGAACGCAGTATTTT
CASSPRTQYF
>TRBV12-3/TRBV12-4|TRBJ2-7|NA|TRBD2
TGTGCCAGCCGGGGGGGCCCGAGCTCCTACGAGCAGTACTTC
CASRGGPSSYEQYF
>TRBV6-4|TRBJ2-1|few|NA
TGTGCCAGCAGCTACACCCGACTTAGGACAGCAGAAGAGACCCAGTTCTTC
CASSYTRLRTAEETQFF
>TRBV13|TRBJ2-5|few|TRBD2
TGTGCCAGCAGCTTAGTTCGGCTAGCGGGTGTTGAAGAGACCCAGTACTTC
CASSLVRLAGVEETQYF
>TRBV29-1|TRBJ1-2|many|TRBD1
TGCAGCGTAACTACAGGGGAAGCTAACTATGGCTACACCTTC
CSVTTGEANYGYTF
>TRBV4-3|TRBJ2-3|few|NA
TGCGCCAGCAGCCCACGCAGCCAGGGCAGGGATACGCAGTATTTT
CASSPRSQGRDTQYF
>TRBV7-2|TRBJ2-3|NA|TRBD2
TGTGCCAGCGGCTTAGCGGGGCGGCGGGGGGATACGCAGTATTTT
CASGLAGRRGDTQYF
>TRBV5-1|TRBJ1-4|NA|TRBD1
TGCGCCAGCAGCCCCAGGGACAGCGGTAATGAAAAACTGTTTTTT
CASSPRDSGNEKLFF
>TRBV12-3/TRBV12-4|TRBJ2-1|NA|TRBD1
TGTGCCAGCAGTTTGGGGGTCGACAGGGATCAGTTCTTC
CASSLGVDRDQFF
>TRBV29-1|TRBJ1-2|NA|NA
TGCAGCGTTGAAGTTGCAGAGTTCTATGGCTACACCTTC
CSVEVAEFYGYTF
>TRBV10-2|TRBJ2-1|NA|TRBD2
TGCGCCAGCCGGCTAGCGGGGGTGTACTCGAAGCAGTTCTTC
CASRLAGVYSKQFF
>TRBV6-4|TRBJ2-1|few|NA
TGTGCCAGCAGTGCATCTTCCCTTACCCCCTACAATGAGCAGTTCTTC
CASSASSLTPYNEQFF
>TRBV29-1|TRBJ2-5|few|NA
TGCAGCGTTGTCCGAGGGGGAGAGACCCAGTACTTC
CSVVRGGETQYF
>TRBV6-1|TRBJ2-1|few|TRBD2
TGTGCCAGCAGTCCGCCGGGGAACTTAGCGGGGGTGGCCTACAATGAGCAGTTCTTC
CASSPPGNLAGVAYNEQFF
>TRBV5-1|TRBJ2-1|many|NA
TGCGCCAGCAGCTTCTGGGACACCTACAATGAGCAGTTCTTC
CASSFWDTYNEQFF
>TRBV4-3|TRBJ2-5|NA|NA
TGCGCCAGCAGCCGTGGTGGCTTTGGGAGCAGAGAGACCCAGTACTTC
CASSRGGFGSRETQYF
>TRBV4-3|TRBJ2-5|few|TRBD2
TGCGCCAGCAGCCAAGAACGACTAGCGCGTGGGACCCAGTACTTC
CASSQERLARGTQYF
>TRBV27|TRBJ2-7|NA|TRBD1
TGTGCCAGCAGTATCGGGACAGGGGACGGCTACGAGCAGTACTTC
CASSIGTGDGYEQYF
>TRBV29-1|TRBJ2-7|few|NA
TGCAGCGTTCGAAATAGACTAGCCTACGAGCAGTACTTC
CSVRNRLAYEQYF
>TRBV4-3|TRBJ2-3|few|NA
TGCGCCAGCAGCCCTGGGATTGGGCTCTACGAGCAGTATTTT
CASSPGIGLYEQYF
>TRBV2|TRBJ2-3|NA|NA
TGTGCCAGCAGTGGGGGAGTGTCAAGAGATACGCAGTATTTT
CASSGGVSRDTQYF
>TRBV4-1|TRBJ2-5|NA|NA
TGCGCCAGCAGCCAAGATGGGCGGGTTGGACTGGGAAGGAAAACAAGTGGAAGGACCCAGTACTTC
CASSQDGRVGLGRKTSGRTQYF
>TRBV5-1|TRBJ2-7|NA|NA
TGCGCCAGCAGCTTGTTGAACCTGCCCTCCTACGAGCAGTACTTC
CASSLLNLPSYEQYF
>TRBV4-1|TRBJ2-3|NA|NA
TGCGCCAGCAGCTCACCGACGCGGGGCACAGATACGCAGTATTTT
CASSSPTRGTDTQYF
>TRBV4-3|TRBJ1-6|NA|NA
TGCGCCAGCAGCCAAGAACCCCCAGGGAGCTCCTATAATTCACCCCTCCACTTT
CASSQEPPGSSYNSPLHF
>TRBV24-1|TRBJ1-4|NA|NA
TGTGCCACCAGTGGCTCCGGGCCGAATGAAAAACTGTTTTTT
CATSGSGPNEKLFF
>TRBV28|TRBJ2-1|NA|NA
TGTGCCACCTCCTATGGGGAGGTGGGCTCCTACAATGAGCAGTTCTTC
CATSYGEVGSYNEQFF